Shown below are 30 T cell receptor beta chains from a single sample sequenced in a study of T cells in localized non-small cell lung cancer. Profiling relied on immunoSEQ multiplex PCR, and the TCRdb table lists in-frame clones only, not all of them. This sample has approximately 25,000 clones, with about 92% found just once. The sequencing used peripheral blood, collected before any cancer treatment. These receptors originate from a woman aged 40-69 years with stage I lung adenocarcinoma.

The chain recombines TRBV9 with TRBJ2-3; 7 nucleotides align to TRBD2. After removal of 4 bases from V and 2 bases from J, the junction contained 10 bases not matched to a gene. The germline gives CDR1 SGDLS, CDR2 YYNGEE. The CDR3 consists of 16 residues. This CDR3 is CASSPRRESPTDTQYF. The CDR3, as DNA: TGTGCCAGCAGCCCGCGGCGGGAGTCCCCCACAGATACGCAGTATTTT.

CDR3 in DNA: TGCGCCAGCAGCCAAGTGGACGAGCAGTACTTC. Residues: CASSQVDEQYF. This sequence joins TRBV4-3 and TRBJ2-7, with unresolved D. The CDR3 consists of 11 residues. Germline lookup yields CDR1 LGHNA and CDR2 YSLEER. The V gene lost 1 base and the J gene lost 5 bases, with 3 bases spanning the gap.

The chain couples TRBV10-3 to TRBJ2-2; a possible D gene is TRBD1 (5 bases). This CDR3 region has 18 residues. CDR1 and CDR2 (germline): ENHRY, SYGVKD. The germline V and J ends were trimmed by 2 bases and 2 bases, with 18 bases remaining between them. The CDR3 DNA reads TGTGCCATCAGTGAGCCCCGAGGAAGGGGTAGCAACACCGGGGAGCTGTTTTTT. The encoded protein is CAISEPRGRGSNTGELFF.

The chain combines TRBV6-6 with TRBJ1-1; unclear D gene. Trimming took 0 bases from V and 10 from J, leaving 9 bases between them. CDR3 length equals 12 residues. Germline values: CDR1 MNHNY, CDR2 SVGAGI (reference sequence). CDR3 amino acids: CASSYSGNGAFF. In nucleotides, the CDR3 is TGTGCCAGCAGTTACTCGGGGAACGGAGCTTTCTTT.

J is TRBJ1-2 and V is TRBV5-8, with D possibly being TRBD1 (5 bases). This CDR3 has 16 residues. Germline lookup yields CDR1 SGHTS and CDR2 YDEGEE. V shed 0 bases and J shed 4 bases, with 16 bases lying between them. The CDR3 nucleotides read TGTGCCAGCAGCTTGGATGGGACGGAAGCCCCCTATGGCTACACCTTC. Translation: CASSLDGTEAPYGYTF.

The chain employs TRBV19 and TRBJ2-7; 9 bases fit TRBD1. The CDR3 extends over 16 amino acids. V lost 3 bases to trimming and J lost 2 bases; unmatched junction nucleotides: 8. Germline V CDR1 and CDR2: LNHDA, SQIVND (reference sequence). The CDR3 spells CASSMGTGRFPYEQYF. DNA of the CDR3: TGTGCCAGTAGTATGGGGACAGGGAGATTCCCCTACGAGCAGTACTTC.

The chain joins TRBV9 to TRBJ1-4; unclear D gene. Germline V gene data show CDR1 as SGDLS and CDR2 as YYNGEE. The CDR3 has 17 residues. V lost 4 bases and J 3 bases, leaving 19 bases between the germline ends. The DNA of the CDR3 is TGTGCCAGCAGCCCCCGAATTTCCGGGGTGGCTAATGAAAAACTGTTTTTT. It translates to CASSPRISGVANEKLFF.

The gene calls are TRBV7-9 and TRBJ2-1; 11 bases agree with TRBD2. The CDR3 is 19 amino acids. Germline V gene lookup returns CDR1 SEHNR and CDR2 FQNEAQ (reference sequence). J gave up 1 base and V 0 bases, and 8 bases lay outside the gene matches. The chain's CDR3 is CASSLAALAGAHSYNEQFF. CDR3 sequence (DNA): TGTGCCAGCAGCTTAGCGGCACTAGCGGGAGCCCATTCCTACAATGAGCAGTTCTTC.

This clone has just a few counts. The V call is TRBV19, the J call TRBJ1-1, with 7 nucleotides matching TRBD1. V lost 7 bases to trimming and J lost 6 bases; unmatched junction nucleotides: 5. CDR3 length: 12 amino acids. The germline V gene has CDR1 LNHDA and CDR2 SQIVND (reference sequence). This CDR3 is CASKDGTAEAFF. In DNA form, the CDR3 reads TGTGCCAGTAAGGATGGGACAGCTGAAGCTTTCTTT.

The chain recombines TRBV19 with TRBJ1-3; no reliable D call. V was cut by 3 bases and J by 0 bases, with 9 bases left in between. The CDR3 sequence is 15 residues long. CDR1 LNHDA and CDR2 SQIVND come from the germline V gene (reference sequence). The CDR3 nucleotides are TGTGCCAGTAGTATTGTAGAGAGCTCTGGAAACACCATATATTTT. It is translated as CASSIVESSGNTIYF.

The rearrangement joins TRBV27 to TRBJ1-2, with a weak D call TRBD1 (5 bases). Germline loops: CDR1 MNHEY, CDR2 SMNVEV (reference sequence). Trimming took 6 bases from V and 2 from J, leaving 28 bases between them. The CDR3 loop spans 19 amino acids. DNA of the CDR3: TGTGCCAGCAGCAGAGGCCCCCGTAGTACCAGGGACGGCAACTATGGCTACACCTTC. This encodes CASSRGPRSTRDGNYGYTF.

This clone was seen just once. DNA of the CDR3: TGTGCCAGCAGCAAGACAGGGGTTAACACTGAAGCTTTCTTT. Its translation is CASSKTGVNTEAFF. V gene TRBV5-5 combines with J gene TRBJ1-1, with TRBD1 matching over 8 bases. Germline V gene data show CDR1 as SGHKS and CDR2 as YYEKEE (reference sequence). This CDR3 is 14 amino acids long. V lost 4 bases to trimming and J lost 2 bases; unmatched junction nucleotides: 4.

This chain connects TRBV20-1 to TRBJ2-5; no firm D call. The DNA end is a closer match to TRBJ2-7, so the J assignment may be wrong. The CDR3 extends over 11 amino acids. CDR1 and CDR2 (germline): DFQATT, SNEGSKA (reference sequence). The CDR3 reads CSVGSRYEQYF. In nucleotides, the CDR3 is TGCAGTGTGGGGTCCCGCTACGAGCAGTACTTC.

V gene TRBV5-4 combines with J gene TRBJ1-6, with 7 bases aligning to TRBD1. J lost 6 bases, V lost 2 bases, and 5 bases had no gene match. Germline CDR1 is SGHNT and CDR2 is YYREEE (reference sequence). The CDR3 spans 15 residues. The CDR3 DNA sequence: TGTGCCAGCAGCTTAGGGACAGCTTTTAATTCACCCCTCCACTTT. It codes for CASSLGTAFNSPLHF.

This sequence joins TRBV2 and TRBJ1-1, with a possible D match to TRBD1 (6 bases). This CDR3 has 13 amino acids. The V and J ends lost 6 bases and 1 base respectively, with 9 bases between them. Germline V gene sequence: CDR1 SNHLY, CDR2 FYNNEI. In DNA form, the CDR3 reads TGTGCCAGCAGCATGACAGGGAACACTGAAGCTTTCTTT. It yields the protein CASSMTGNTEAFF. Complete variable domain (other parts from reference TRBV2 and TRBJ1-1): EPEVTQTPSHQVTQMGQEVILRCVPISNHLYFYWYRQILGQKVEFLVSFYNNEISEKSEIFDDQFSVERPDGSNFTLKIRSTKLEDSAMYFCASSMTGNTEAFFGQGTRLTVV.

This chain joins TRBV10-2 and TRBJ2-1, with 8 positions matching TRBD2. The CDR3 spans 14 residues. Germline loops: CDR1 WSHSY, CDR2 SAAADI. V lost 7 bases, J lost 4 bases, and 6 bases stayed unmatched. Written as DNA, the CDR3 is TGCGCCAGCACCCGGGGGGGGAGGTACAATGAGCAGTTCTTC. Translation: CASTRGGRYNEQFF.

This chain links TRBV11-2 with TRBJ2-2; D is possibly TRBD2 (7 bases). Germline V gene lookup returns CDR1 SGHAT and CDR2 FQNNGV. V was trimmed by 2 bases and J by 6 bases, leaving 13 bases between them. This CDR3 region has 15 residues. The CDR3 DNA sequence: TGTGCCAGCAGCTTATTATCGGGGGGCGCCGGGGAGCTGTTTTTT. Translating it yields CASSLLSGGAGELFF.

The rearrangement links TRBV4-3 to TRBJ2-1; the match to TRBD2 covers 7 bases. V lost 0 bases and J lost 0; bases outside the gene matches: 14. The CDR3 loop spans 20 amino acids. Germline CDR1 and CDR2: LGHNA and YSLEER. CDR3 amino acids: CASSQDWGSGPQSSYNEQFF. The CDR3 nucleotides are TGCGCCAGCAGCCAAGATTGGGGTAGCGGGCCCCAGAGCTCCTACAATGAGCAGTTCTTC.

The chain carries TRBV19 and TRBJ2-2; 11 bases are shared with TRBD2. The CDR3 runs to 18 residues. Looked up from germline, CDR1 is LNHDA and CDR2 is SQIVND (reference sequence). Trimming at V came to 6 bases and at J to 1 base, leaving 10 bases not matched to a gene. The CDR3 coding sequence is TGTGCCAGTAGCCTAGGACTAGCGGGTGAAGAGAACACCGGGGAGCTGTTTTTT. This codes for CASSLGLAGEENTGELFF.

The gene calls are TRBV7-9 and TRBJ2-3; tentative D call: TRBD2 (6 bases). V was clipped by 6 bases and J by 6 bases, with 10 bases between them. The germline V gene encodes CDR1 SEHNR and CDR2 FQNEAQ (reference sequence). This CDR3 comprises 12 residues. The CDR3 protein is CASRASADTQYF. CDR3 sequence (DNA): TGTGCCAGCAGGGCTAGCGCGGATACGCAGTATTTT.

The rearrangement links TRBV4-3 to TRBJ1-1, with D possibly being TRBD1 (6 bases). The length of the CDR3 is 17 residues. CDR1 is LGHNA, CDR2 YSLEER, per germline. V shed 0 bases and J shed 4 bases, with 18 bases lying between them. CDR3 residues: CASSQERDLRGSTEAFF. For the CDR3, the DNA is TGCGCCAGCAGCCAAGAACGGGACTTGAGGGGGAGCACTGAAGCTTTCTTT.

The chain is built from TRBV19 and TRBJ1-5, with D possibly matching TRBD1 (5 bases). The germline gives CDR1 LNHDA, CDR2 SQIVND (reference sequence). This CDR3 contains 12 residues. V shed 6 bases and J shed 5 bases, with 8 bases lying between them. CDR3 in DNA: TGTGCCAGTAGAGACAGAGATCAGCCCCAGCATTTT. It encodes CASRDRDQPQHF.

The chain joins TRBV23-1 to TRBJ1-2, with TRBD1 matching 8 bases. TRBV23-1 is treated as an ORF (open reading frame) with a function not yet certain. J was trimmed by 4 bases and V by 0 bases; bases with no gene match: 10. The CDR3 runs to 17 residues. The CDR3 spells CASSQSPRGTGFYGYTF. The CDR3 DNA is TGCGCCAGCAGTCAATCCCCGAGGGGGACAGGATTCTATGGCTACACCTTC.

The chain uses TRBV2 and TRBJ2-2; the D gene is possibly TRBD1 (6 bases). Trimming stripped 6 bases from V and 6 bases from J, with 14 bases between. The CDR3 covers 14 residues. Germline CDR1 is SNHLY and CDR2 is FYNNEI. The CDR3 bases are TGTGCCAGCAGCGTCAGGGGAATAGCCGGGGAGCTGTTTTTT. Translation gives CASSVRGIAGELFF.

The chain has TRBV6-5 and TRBJ1-2, with TRBD1 matching 7 bases. Per the germline V gene, CDR1 is MNHEY and CDR2 is SVGAGI. The J segment lost 8 bases and the V segment lost 6 bases, leaving 9 bases of the junction unmatched. This CDR3 contains 13 residues. Written as DNA, the CDR3 is TGTGCCAGCAGAGTCGACAGGGCGGGAGGCTACACCTTC. This codes for CASRVDRAGGYTF.

The rearrangement joins TRBV5-1 to TRBJ2-5, with no clear D. Trimming took 0 bases from V and 2 from J, leaving 8 bases between them. From germline, CDR1 is SGHRS and CDR2 YFSETQ. CDR3 length equals 14 residues. CDR3 in DNA: TGCGCCAGCAGCTTGGACCTTCCTCAAGAGACCCAGTACTTC. Translation: CASSLDLPQETQYF.

J is TRBJ1-5 and V is TRBV4-1; D gene uncertain. Per germline, CDR1 MGHRA and CDR2 YSYEKL. This CDR3 has 14 residues. Between the trimmed V and J ends, which lost 1 base and 2 bases, there was a span of 6 bases. CDR3 in DNA: TGCGCCAGCAGCCAAGGGTTAGGCAATCAGCCCCAGCATTTT. Its translation: CASSQGLGNQPQHF.

The chain has TRBV29-1 and TRBJ2-7; D not resolved. The germline gives CDR1 SQVTM, CDR2 ANQGSEA. The CDR3 is 12 residues long. Trimming cost V 6 bases and J 1 base, with 10 bases left between them. The CDR3 region has the DNA TGCAGCGTCGGCAGAAGTTCCTACGAGCAGTACTTC. It is translated as CSVGRSSYEQYF.

This clone was seen a single time. V usage is TRBV27 and J usage is TRBJ2-7; 9 bases are shared with TRBD1. Trimming removed 5 bases from V and 2 bases from J; junction bases left unmatched: 7. CDR3 length equals 15 residues. CDR1 and CDR2 (germline): MNHEY, SMNVEV (reference sequence). The CDR3 DNA follows: TGTGCCAGCAGTCCCGGGACAGGGAGAACCTACGAGCAGTACTTC. Amino acid sequence: CASSPGTGRTYEQYF.

This clone was detected a few times. This chain uses TRBV5-1 with TRBJ2-2, with D perhaps TRBD2 (5 bases). CDR1 is SGHRS and CDR2 is YFSETQ in the germline V gene. The CDR3 totals 16 residues. The V end lost 4 bases, the J end lost 3 bases, and 16 bases lay between the germline ends. The CDR3 here is CASSGRTARDTGELFF. Written as DNA, the CDR3 is TGCGCCAGCAGCGGAAGGACGGCGCGGGACACCGGGGAGCTGTTTTTT.